Below are 28 T cell receptor beta chains sequenced from a single sample in a study of T-cell memory formation after mild COVID-19. TCRdb recomputed calls from the 5' RACE reads with MiXCR, one row per CDR3 protein. The table shows roughly 300,000 distinct CDR3 sequences, with under 8.5% occurring only once. Sequencing was performed on PBMCs or a T cell subset sorted from them (not recorded which). These receptors came from a young man who had mild COVID-19 (a few samples of this study predate the infection). Cell type and time point are not known.

In its sample, this clonotype was seen many times. J is TRBJ2-3 and V is TRBV5-1; D tentatively fits TRBD1 or TRBD2 (5 bases each). This CDR3 is built from 16 residues. Trimming took 4 bases from V and 4 from J, leaving 19 bases between them. Germline-derived CDR1 and CDR2 are SGHRS and YFSETQ. CDR3 in DNA: TGCGCCAGCAGCAGAACGGGCCCCGGGGCGGCAGATACGCAGTATTTT. Translated, it gives CASSRTGPGAADTQYF.

The chain links TRBV5-1 to TRBJ1-5, with 7 positions matching TRBD1. This CDR3 contains 15 residues. The ends lost 0 bases at V and 3 bases at J; junction bases unmatched: 3. Per the germline V gene, CDR1 is SGHRS and CDR2 is YFSETQ. As DNA, the CDR3 is TGCGCCAGCAGCTTGGCGGGACAGTACAATCAGCCCCAGCATTTT. Translated, it gives CASSLAGQYNQPQHF.

In its sample, this clonotype was seen many times. J is TRBJ2-3 and V is TRBV6-5, with TRBD1 matching over 7 bases. V lost 6 bases, J lost 1 base, and 4 bases stayed unmatched. The germline CDR1 and CDR2 sequences are MNHEY and SVGAGI. This CDR3 has 14 amino acids. The CDR3 coding sequence is TGTGCCAGCAGCCGACAGGGAGGCACAGATACGCAGTATTTT. Encoded protein: CASSRQGGTDTQYF.

This clonotype appeared a few times. The chain has TRBV7-3 and TRBJ2-5; 8 nucleotides agree with TRBD2. CDR3 length: 13 residues. Trimming at V came to 5 bases and at J to 4 bases, leaving 3 bases not matched to a gene. CDR1 is SGHTA, CDR2 FQGTGA, per germline. The CDR3 region has the DNA TGTGCCAGCAGCCAAGCGGGGGCAGAGACCCAGTACTTC. It encodes CASSQAGAETQYF. The entire variable domain, with the rest obtained from reference TRBV7-3 and TRBJ2-5, is as follows: GAGVSQTPSNKVTEKGKYVELRCDPISGHTALYWYRQSLGQGPEFLIYFQGTGAADDSGLPNDRFFAVRPEGSVSTLKIQRTERGDSAVYLCASSQAGAETQYFGPGTRLLVL.

The chain joins TRBV19 to TRBJ2-2; the D gene is possibly TRBD1 (5 bases). From germline, CDR1 is LNHDA and CDR2 SQIVND (reference sequence). The CDR3 has 13 amino acids. CDR3 coding DNA: TGTGGCATCCAGGACACGAACACCGGGGAGCTGTTTTTT. This codes for CGIQDTNTGELFF.

This clonotype was detected ten times or more. V and J are TRBV5-4 and TRBJ1-1, with D perhaps TRBD1 (5 bases). V was shortened by 2 bases and J by 8 bases, with 13 bases between the two germline ends. In germline, CDR1 is SGHNT, CDR2 YYREEE (reference sequence). The CDR3 has 13 residues. CDR3 loop: CASSLWTGREAFF. In nucleotides, the CDR3 is TGTGCCAGCAGCTTATGGACGGGACGGGAAGCTTTCTTT.

This clonotype was seen more than once but under ten times. The chain carries TRBV24-1 and TRBJ2-1; the D gene is possibly TRBD2 (6 bases). The V gene lost 3 bases and the J gene lost 8 bases, with 13 bases spanning the gap. The CDR3 length is 14 residues. Germline V gene sequence: CDR1 KGHDR, CDR2 SFDVKD. DNA of the CDR3: TGTGCCACCAGTGATGCCACTAGCTGGGATGAGCAGTTCTTC. It yields the protein CATSDATSWDEQFF.

The chain is built from TRBV30 and TRBJ2-3; 8 nucleotides align to TRBD1. CDR3 length: 15 amino acids. Germline assignment: CDR1 GTSNPN and CDR2 SVGIG (reference sequence). V shed 5 bases and J 3 bases; nucleotides not matched to a gene: 10. The CDR3 nucleotides are TGTGCCTGGGCCCCCGGACAGGGAGTAACAGATACGCAGTATTTT. It is translated as CAWAPGQGVTDTQYF.

The V call is TRBV20-1, the J call TRBJ1-4, with D hard to call. Germline CDR1 is DFQATT and CDR2 is SNEGSKA (reference sequence). Between the trimmed V and J ends, which lost 0 bases and 7 bases, there was a span of 12 bases. This CDR3 spans 14 amino acids. This CDR3 is CSAREVYGSEKLFF. The CDR3 DNA sequence: TGCAGTGCTAGAGAAGTCTATGGGAGTGAAAAACTGTTTTTT.

This sequence joins TRBV12-3 or TRBV12-4 and TRBJ2-1; D gene unclear. The CDR3 consists of 14 residues. Trimming removed 1 base from V and 10 bases from J, with 14 bases in between. CDR3 DNA: TGTGCCAGCAGTTTAGGGATCCTTGCGTCCGAGCAGTTCTTC. It translates to CASSLGILASEQFF.

The chain carries TRBV7-2 and TRBJ1-2; 9 bases align to TRBD1. Germline assignment: CDR1 SGHTA and CDR2 FQGNSA. The CDR3 has 13 residues. J lost 7 bases, V lost 5 bases, and 5 bases had no gene match. CDR3 sequence reads: CASSEGQGGGYTF. The DNA of the CDR3 is TGTGCCAGCAGCGAGGGACAGGGAGGTGGCTACACCTTC.

This clonotype was counted only a few times. The genes are TRBV6-2 or TRBV6-3 and TRBJ2-1; D could derive from TRBD1 or TRBD2 (5 bases each). Trimming took off 5 bases at V and 4 bases at J, with 9 bases between the two ends. There are 13 residues in the CDR3. Germline V lookup: CDR1 MNHEY, CDR2 SVGEGT. CDR3: CASSRDQYNEQFF. The DNA for the CDR3 is TGTGCCAGCAGTCGGGACCAATACAATGAGCAGTTCTTC.

The rearrangement uses TRBV18 and TRBJ2-4; no clear D. The CDR3 spans 15 residues. With 0 bases removed from V and 0 bases from J, the gap between germline ends came to 6 bases. Germline lookup yields CDR1 KGHSH and CDR2 LQKENI. CDR3 sequence reads: CASSPPGLAKNIQYF. The DNA for the CDR3 is TGTGCCAGCTCACCACCTGGTCTAGCCAAAAACATTCAGTACTTC.

This clonotype was detected only a few times. This chain links TRBV20-1 with TRBJ2-1, with D hard to call. V was pared by 1 base and J by 2 bases, with 6 bases between. CDR3 length: 13 residues. The germline V gene has CDR1 DFQATT and CDR2 SNEGSKA (reference sequence). The CDR3 nucleotides read TGCAGTGCTAGAGGGCCAGCCTACAATGAGCAGTTCTTC. It translates to CSARGPAYNEQFF.

This chain uses TRBV7-2 with TRBJ2-1; TRBD2 aligns across 9 bases. Germline CDR1 and CDR2: SGHTA and FQGNSA. The CDR3 length is 14 residues. With V trimmed by 8 bases and J by 9 bases, 11 bases remained unmatched. CDR3 sequence: CASRQGLAFIEQFF. For the CDR3, the DNA is TGTGCCAGCCGGCAAGGACTAGCGTTCATTGAGCAGTTCTTC.

This chain uses TRBV7-2 with TRBJ1-2, with unresolved D. The CDR3 runs to 14 residues. V dropped 3 bases and J dropped 8 bases, with 16 bases sitting between them. The germline V gene has CDR1 SGHTA and CDR2 FQGNSA. CDR3 region: CASSFTPFGPGYTF. The CDR3 bases are TGTGCCAGCAGCTTCACTCCTTTCGGACCGGGCTACACCTTC. Using reference TRBV7-2 and TRBJ1-2 for the parts outside the CDR3, the full variable domain is GAGVSQSPSNKVTEKGKDVELRCDPISGHTALYWYRQSLGQGLEFLIYFQGNSAPDKSGLPSDRFSAERTGGSVSTLTIQRTQQEDSAVYLCASSFTPFGPGYTFGSGTRLTVV.

This clonotype was recorded a few times. In DNA, the CDR3 is TGCAGTGCTAGTCCGCTAGCGGGGGCCTCAAAAGAGACCCAGTACTTC. Translation: CSASPLAGASKETQYF. The chain employs TRBV20-1 and TRBJ2-5; 10 positions match TRBD2. Looked up from germline, CDR1 is DFQATT and CDR2 is SNEGSKA (reference sequence). The junction had 10 bases not matched to a gene; V was cut back by 3 bases and J by 3 bases. The CDR3 is 16 amino acids.

This clonotype was seen a handful of times. V and J are TRBV5-4 and TRBJ1-1, with 8 bases identical to TRBD1. Per germline, CDR1 SGHNT and CDR2 YYREEE (reference sequence). The CDR3 runs 13 residues. V lost 0 bases to trimming and J lost 7 bases; unmatched junction nucleotides: 2. The CDR3 region is CASSLDGQGEAFF. The CDR3 DNA sequence: TGTGCCAGCAGCTTGGACGGACAGGGTGAAGCTTTCTTT.

This clonotype was recorded a few times. The chain has TRBV18 and TRBJ1-5; D might be TRBD1 (5 bases). The CDR3 consists of 18 residues. Germline V gives CDR1 KGHSH, CDR2 LQKENI. Trimming took off 6 bases at V and 0 bases at J, with 21 bases between the two ends. Here the CDR3 DNA reads TGTGCCAGCTCCCGTCAAGGGTATTCGGGGGGTAGCAATCAGCCCCAGCATTTT. It yields the protein CASSRQGYSGGSNQPQHF.

This clonotype was recorded a few times. V and J are TRBV20-1 and TRBJ1-4; maybe TRBD1 (6 bases). The CDR3 consists of 16 residues. CDR1 and CDR2 from the germline V gene are DFQATT and SNEGSKA (reference sequence). V shed 0 bases and J shed 2 bases, with 13 bases lying between them. The CDR3 region is CSARDRGARTNEKLFF. The DNA for the CDR3 is TGCAGTGCTAGAGATCGGGGGGCCCGGACTAATGAAAAACTGTTTTTT.

The CDR3 protein is CASSLDLSWTGTVNNSPLHF. CDR3 sequence (DNA): TGTGCCAGCAGCTTAGACTTAAGCTGGACCGGGACAGTTAATAATTCACCCCTCCACTTT. The chain joins TRBV7-9 to TRBJ1-6; 7 bases match TRBD1. Germline values: CDR1 SEHNR, CDR2 FQNEAQ (reference sequence). Trimming cost V 1 base and J 5 bases; bases outside gene matches: 17. This CDR3 comprises 20 residues.

As DNA, the CDR3 is TGCAGTGCTAGAGACTTCTCGGGGGGTCCTTACGAGCAGTACTTC. Translating it yields CSARDFSGGPYEQYF. This sequence joins TRBV20-1 and TRBJ2-7; 7 nucleotides align to TRBD2. CDR3 length: 15 amino acids. V lost 0 bases and J lost 4; bases outside the gene matches: 9. CDR1 and CDR2 (germline): DFQATT, SNEGSKA (reference sequence).

This clonotype came up many times. This chain joins TRBV15 and TRBJ2-5, with D perhaps TRBD2 (5 bases). Looked up from germline, CDR1 is LNHNV and CDR2 is YYDKDF (reference sequence). V was shortened by 0 bases and J by 5 bases, with 13 bases between the two germline ends. The CDR3 length is 15 residues. CDR3 sequence: CATSRDRGNIETQYF. The CDR3 DNA reads as TGTGCCACCAGCAGAGATAGAGGGAATATTGAGACCCAGTACTTC.

This clonotype was observed a few times. The V and J genes are TRBV12-2 and TRBJ2-7; TRBD1, the table's D call, lacks a check against the DNA. TRBV12-2 is a listed pseudogene. This CDR3 spans 15 amino acids. The CDR3 sequence: CASRPPRTDRWEQYV. As DNA, the CDR3 is TGTGCAAGTCGCCCCCCCCGGACGGATCGCTGGGAGCAGTACGTC.

The chain employs TRBV12-3 or TRBV12-4 and TRBJ1-5, with 10 bases lining up with TRBD1. This CDR3 region has 15 residues. The J segment lost 9 bases and the V segment lost 6 bases, leaving 11 bases of the junction unmatched. The CDR3 DNA reads as TGTGCCAGCAGGGCCGACAGGGGGCGAAGGTCGCCCCAGCATTTT. This gives the protein CASRADRGRRSPQHF.

The V and J genes are TRBV27 and TRBJ2-1, with unresolved D. The CDR3 spans 17 residues. The germline CDR1 and CDR2 sequences are MNHEY and SMNVEV (reference sequence). V shed 5 bases and J shed 0 bases, with 17 bases lying between them. CDR3 amino acids: CASSTPDGPNSYNEQFF. CDR3 nucleotides: TGTGCCAGCAGTACTCCCGATGGTCCTAACTCCTACAATGAGCAGTTCTTC.

The table lists this clonotype with a count of one. A much larger clone is a single base away; this may be a read error. This sequence joins TRBV6-2 or TRBV6-3 and TRBJ2-3; unclear D gene. V dropped 1 base and J dropped 7 bases, with 18 bases sitting between them. Germline V gene sequence: CDR1 MNHEY, CDR2 SVGEGT. CDR3 length: 16 amino acids. CDR3 nucleotide sequence: TGTGCCAGCAGTTACTGTTCGGCAGGCCGGGTGAATACGCAGTATTTT. It codes for CASSYCSAGRVNTQYF.

This sequence joins TRBV4-1 and TRBJ2-2; the D is unclear. V was shortened by 0 bases and J by 1 base, with 6 bases between the two germline ends. Germline CDR1 is MGHRA and CDR2 is YSYEKL. The CDR3 extends over 15 amino acids. In DNA form, the CDR3 reads TGCGCCAGCAGCCAAGATCTATTGAACACCGGGGAGCTGTTTTTT. This gives the protein CASSQDLLNTGELFF.